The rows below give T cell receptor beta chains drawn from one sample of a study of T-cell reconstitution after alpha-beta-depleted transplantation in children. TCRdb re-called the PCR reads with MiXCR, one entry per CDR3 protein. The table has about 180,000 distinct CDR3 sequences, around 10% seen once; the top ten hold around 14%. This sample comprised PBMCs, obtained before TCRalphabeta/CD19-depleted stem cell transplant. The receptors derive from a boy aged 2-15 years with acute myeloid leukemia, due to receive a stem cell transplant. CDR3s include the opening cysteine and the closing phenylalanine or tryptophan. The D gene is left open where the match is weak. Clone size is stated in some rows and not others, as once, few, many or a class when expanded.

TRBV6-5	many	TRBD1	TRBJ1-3	CASSFIDPGQSGNTIYF	TGTGCCAGCAGTTTTATCGACCCGGGACAGTCCGGAAACACCATATATTTT
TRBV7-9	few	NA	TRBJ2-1	CASSDSIGRNNEQFF	TGTGCCAGCAGCGATAGCATAGGGAGGAACAATGAGCAGTTCTTC
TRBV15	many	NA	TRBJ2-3	CATSRAPDTQYF	TGTGCCACCAGCAGAGCACCAGATACGCAGTATTTT
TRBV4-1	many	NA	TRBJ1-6	CASSPEVGNNSPLHF	TGCGCCAGCAGCCCGGAGGTTGGGAATAATTCACCCCTCCACTTT
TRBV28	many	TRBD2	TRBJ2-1	CASSLSWLGLAGGPGEQFF	TGTGCCAGCAGCCTTTCGTGGCTGGGACTAGCGGGAGGGCCGGGGGAGCAGTTCTTC
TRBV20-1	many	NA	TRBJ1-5	CSARGGYSNQPQHF	TGCAGTGCTAGGGGCGGGTATAGCAATCAGCCCCAGCATTTT
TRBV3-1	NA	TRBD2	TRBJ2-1	CACSVIAGVVNEQFF	TGTGCCTGCTCCGTCATAGCGGGGGTAGTCAATGAGCAGTTCTTC
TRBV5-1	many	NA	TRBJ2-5	CASSTAKTEKKTQYF	TGCGCCAGCAGCACAGCCAAAACGGAGAAGAAGACCCAGTACTTC
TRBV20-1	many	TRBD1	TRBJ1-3	CSAAQGAFSGNTIYF	TGCAGTGCTGCACAGGGGGCCTTCTCTGGAAACACCATATATTTT
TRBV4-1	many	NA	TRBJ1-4	CASSQDGRVKGEKLFF	TGCGCCAGCAGCCAAGATGGCCGGGTGAAAGGGGAAAAACTGTTTTTT
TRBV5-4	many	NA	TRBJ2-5	CASSPRTDPEGETQYF	TGTGCCAGCAGCCCACGGACAGACCCCGAGGGGGAGACCCAGTACTTC
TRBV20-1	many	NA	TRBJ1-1	CSAAGAGGSFF	TGCAGTGCGGCAGGGGCCGGCGGGTCTTTCTTT
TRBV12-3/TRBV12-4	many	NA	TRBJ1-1	CASSSQGSWDTEAFF	TGTGCCAGCAGTTCCCAGGGAAGCTGGGACACTGAAGCTTTCTTT
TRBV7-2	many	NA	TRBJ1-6	CASSAALNSPLHF	TGTGCCAGCAGCGCCGCTCTAAATTCACCCCTCCACTTT
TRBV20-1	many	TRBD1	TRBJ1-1	CSARRQGNEAFF	TGCAGTGCTAGGAGACAGGGGAATGAAGCTTTCTTT
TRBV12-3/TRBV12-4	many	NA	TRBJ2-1	CASTWEGGTYNEQFF	TGTGCCAGCACCTGGGAGGGGGGAACATACAATGAGCAGTTCTTC
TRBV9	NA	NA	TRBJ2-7	CASSLDEGNRPYEQYF	TGTGCCAGCAGCTTAGATGAGGGGAATCGTCCCTACGAGCAGTACTTC
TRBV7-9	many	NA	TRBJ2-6	CASPRPGANVLTF	TGTGCCAGCCCTCGGCCTGGGGCCAACGTCCTGACTTTC
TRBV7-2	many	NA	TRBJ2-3	CASSPATSTDTQYF	TGTGCCAGCAGCCCGGCGACTAGCACAGATACGCAGTATTTT
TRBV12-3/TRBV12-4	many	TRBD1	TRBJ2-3	CASSSRGQSDTDTQYF	TGTGCCAGCAGTTCCCGGGGACAGTCAGACACAGATACGCAGTATTTT
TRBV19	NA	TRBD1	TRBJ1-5	CASTHGTGGHQPQHF	TGTGCCAGTACGCATGGGACAGGGGGGCATCAGCCCCAGCATTTT
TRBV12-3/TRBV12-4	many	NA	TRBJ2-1	CASSPGRYNEQFF	TGTGCCAGCAGTCCTGGGAGGTACAATGAGCAGTTCTTC
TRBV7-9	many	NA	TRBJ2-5	CASNFDGGGQETQYF	TGTGCCAGCAACTTTGATGGAGGGGGTCAAGAGACCCAGTACTTC
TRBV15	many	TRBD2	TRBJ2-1	CATSRARAGGIEQFF	TGTGCCACCAGCAGAGCAAGAGCGGGAGGGATTGAGCAGTTCTTC
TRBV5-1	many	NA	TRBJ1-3	CASSLGTSGNTIYF	TGCGCCAGCAGCTTGGGGACCTCTGGAAACACCATATATTTT
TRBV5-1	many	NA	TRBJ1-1	CASSLGSPGSTEAFF	TGCGCCAGCAGCTTGGGGTCCCCCGGGAGCACTGAAGCTTTCTTT
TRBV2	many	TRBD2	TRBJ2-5	CASNQAGGAGETQYF	TGTGCCAGCAACCAGGCCGGGGGGGCAGGGGAGACCCAGTACTTC
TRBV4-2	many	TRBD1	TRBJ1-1	CASSHQDRGNTEAFF	TGTGCCAGCAGCCACCAGGACAGGGGGAACACTGAAGCTTTCTTT
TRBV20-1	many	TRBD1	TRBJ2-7	CSASDRVLGEQYF	TGCAGTGCTAGCGACAGGGTTCTTGGGGAGCAGTACTTC
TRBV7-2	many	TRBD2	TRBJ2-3	CASSFLAGVITDTQYF	TGTGCCAGCAGCTTTCTCGCGGGGGTTATCACAGATACGCAGTATTTT
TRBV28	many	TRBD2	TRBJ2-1	CASDLAGGPGYEQFF	TGTGCCAGCGATCTCGCGGGAGGGCCTGGGTATGAGCAGTTCTTC
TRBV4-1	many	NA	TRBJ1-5	CASSQDWGNQPQHF	TGCGCCAGCAGCCAAGATTGGGGAAATCAGCCCCAGCATTTT
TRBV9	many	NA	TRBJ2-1	CASSLGTASSYNEQFF	TGTGCCAGCAGCCTTGGGACCGCCAGCTCCTACAATGAGCAGTTCTTC
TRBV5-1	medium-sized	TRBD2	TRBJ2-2	CASSLVYSGKFDTGELFF	TGCGCCAGCAGCTTGGTGTACAGCGGGAAATTTGACACCGGGGAGCTGTTTTTT
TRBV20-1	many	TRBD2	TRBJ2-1	CSAYPSGNYNEQFF	TGCAGTGCATACCCTAGCGGGAACTACAATGAGCAGTTCTTC
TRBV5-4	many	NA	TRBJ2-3	CASSLPGGTGLGDTQYF	TGTGCCAGCAGCTTGCCCGGTGGGACCGGTCTCGGGGATACGCAGTATTTT
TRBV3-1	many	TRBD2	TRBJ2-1	CASSLSTRGGEGEQFF	TGTGCCAGCTCCTTAAGCACTAGGGGCGGGGAGGGCGAGCAGTTCTTC
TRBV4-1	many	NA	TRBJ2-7	CASSQGLSYEQYF	TGCGCCAGCAGCCAAGGACTCTCCTACGAGCAGTACTTC
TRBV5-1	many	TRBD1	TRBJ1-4	CASSSRSDRDREKLFF	TGCGCCAGCAGCTCCAGAAGCGACAGGGACCGGGAAAAACTGTTTTTT
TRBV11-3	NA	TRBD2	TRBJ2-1	CASSLESVTSDYNEQFF	TGTGCCAGCAGCTTAGAGTCGGTGACTAGCGACTACAATGAGCAGTTCTTC
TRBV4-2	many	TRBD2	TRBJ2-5	CASSRKLAGETQYF	TGTGCCAGCAGCCGAAAGCTAGCGGGAGAGACCCAGTACTTC
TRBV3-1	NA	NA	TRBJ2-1	CAFCLMGSTSNSYNEQFF	TGTGCCTTCTGTTTAATGGGCAGCACGTCCAATTCCTACAATGAGCAGTTCTTC
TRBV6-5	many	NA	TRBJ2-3	CASGITDTQYF	TGTGCCAGCGGCATTACAGATACGCAGTATTTT
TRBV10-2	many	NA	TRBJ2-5	CASTGALETQYF	TGCGCCAGCACAGGGGCTTTGGAGACCCAGTACTTC
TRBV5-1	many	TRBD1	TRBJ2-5	CASSLGTAQETQYF	TGTGCCAGCAGTTTAGGGACAGCTCAAGAGACCCAGTACTTC
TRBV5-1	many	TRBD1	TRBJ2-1	CASSLGQEYNEQFF	TGCGCCAGCAGCTTAGGACAGGAGTACAATGAGCAGTTCTTC
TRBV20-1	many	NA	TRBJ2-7	CSAPPSDRPTHEQYF	TGCAGTGCCCCACCTTCGGACAGACCCACACACGAGCAGTACTTC
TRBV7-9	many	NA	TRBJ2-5	CASSSDYQETQYF	TGTGCCAGCAGCTCAGATTACCAAGAGACCCAGTACTTC
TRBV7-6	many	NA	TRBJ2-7	CASSLGTVLEQYF	TGTGCCAGCAGCTTAGGGACAGTACTCGAGCAGTACTTC
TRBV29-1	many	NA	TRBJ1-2	CSVDNGSYGYTF	TGCAGCGTTGATAACGGAAGTTATGGCTACACCTTC
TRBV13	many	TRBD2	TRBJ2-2	CASSPRTSGRSNTGELFF	TGTGCCAGCAGCCCACGGACTAGCGGGAGATCGAACACCGGGGAGCTGTTTTTT